This T cell receptor beta chain came from a study of shared clonotypes between healthy human individuals. Study conclusions and caveats: Between a few donors, naive CD4 clonotypes were shared at a level of about 5%. Rarefaction curves obtained for sorted subsets showed sequencing incomplete despite large depth.

For this clone: Its specificity is not known.

CDR1 LGHNA and CDR2 YNFKEQ come from the germline V gene. This CDR3 region has 16 residues. With 0 bases clipped from V and 4 bases from J, the junction kept 5 bases outside the gene matches. The authors split each subset's genomic DNA evenly across several immunoSEQ plates. Each PCR replicate from the sorted subsets contained 200 to 250 ng DNA, which is 25,000 to 30,000 T cell genomes. Clones were sequenced by immunoSEQ multiplex PCR, and TCRdb holds only the in-frame ones, with some missing. This table has hundreds of thousands of clones, 95% to 96% appearing once. CD8 cells regarded as naive lacked CD45RO, were positively chosen for CCR7, and omitted terminally differentiated effector memory CD45RA+ cells.

The chain carries TRBV4-2 and TRBJ2-1, with TRBD1 identical over 8 bases. Material: naive CD8+ T cells sorted from blood. The clonotype originates from a woman aged 25 to 39 in good health. The CDR3 spells CASSQDPQGEYNEQFF. CDR3 DNA sequence: TGTGCCAGCAGCCAAGATCCACAGGGGGAATACAATGAGCAGTTCTTC.